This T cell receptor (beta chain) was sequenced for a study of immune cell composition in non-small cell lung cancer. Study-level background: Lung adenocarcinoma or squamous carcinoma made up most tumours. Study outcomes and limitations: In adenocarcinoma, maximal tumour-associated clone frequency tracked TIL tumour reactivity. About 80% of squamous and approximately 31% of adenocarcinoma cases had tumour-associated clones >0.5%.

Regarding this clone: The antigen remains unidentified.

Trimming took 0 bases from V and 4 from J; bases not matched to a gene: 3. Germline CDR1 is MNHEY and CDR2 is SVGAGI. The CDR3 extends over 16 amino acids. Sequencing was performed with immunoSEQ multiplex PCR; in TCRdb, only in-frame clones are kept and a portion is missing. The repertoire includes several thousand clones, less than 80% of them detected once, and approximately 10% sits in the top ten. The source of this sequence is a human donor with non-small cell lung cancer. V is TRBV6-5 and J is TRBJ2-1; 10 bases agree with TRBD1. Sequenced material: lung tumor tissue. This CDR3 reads CASSYSSGQGYNEQFF. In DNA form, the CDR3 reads TGTGCCAGCAGTTACTCCTCGGGACAGGGGTACAATGAGCAGTTCTTC.